Sequencing of this TCR beta chain was carried out in a study of blood T cells in healthy people across ages (dated by TCRdb to the mid-2010s). Notes on the research overall: Template switching captured roughly one uniquely barcoded TCR beta cDNA molecule per two T cells in model experiments. To track age-related changes in TCR beta repertoire diversity, the study relied on deep sequencing normalized with unique cDNA molecular identifiers. The study analyzed two additional independent replicas of 1 million unique cDNA reads from the same blood draw for two donors, one aged 18 to 29 and one aged 80 or older. Four age groups were formed from the donors: young (average 16 years), middle-aged (approximately 42), aged (roughly 56) and long-lived (roughly 81).

Donors were under 40 systemically healthy Caucasian individuals from Russia aged roughly 6 to 90 years. About 9.8 milliliters of peripheral blood were drawn from each donor into EDTA-treated Vacutainer tubes. Ficoll-Paque density-gradient centrifugation was used to isolate PBMCs, with at least 7 million obtained per sample. Trizol reagent was used to extract total RNA from PBMCs, with at least 5.5 micrograms per sample. For every donor, an aliquot of PBMCs went through flow cytometry to measure the percentages of naive CD45RAhigh/CD27high T cells. The library was obtained by 5' RACE. The sequencer was an Illumina HiSeq 2500. A second PCR of roughly 7 to 11 cycles was performed with a sample-barcoded 5' primer and a J-beta primer mix. Each TCR beta cDNA molecule received a unique molecular identifier from a template-switch 5' adaptor carrying 12 random nucleotides. At least 3 million CDR3-containing paired-end reads were obtained from each sample. All of the RNA was converted into first-strand cDNA using the Mint cDNA synthesis kit, with a TRBC-specific oligonucleotide serving as the primer. Following uracil-DNA glycosylase treatment, all cDNA underwent a first 18-cycle PCR with the universal primers M1SS and BC2_uni_R. As for the authors' bioinformatics: For normalization, 1 million high-quality reads, each with a distinct molecular identifier, were randomly selected from each sample. Reads with shared molecular identifiers were discarded instead of being binned into consensus sequences. MiTCR, with a Q25 quality threshold and the strictest error-elimination algorithm, was used for CDR3 identification, clonotype clustering and error correction. A nonparametric unseen species model with Euler transformation was used to estimate lower-bound total TCR beta diversity. TCRdb reran the public reads through fastp at Q25 and MiXCR, keeping productive beta chains. Rows with a matching CDR3 protein are joined into one entry that keeps the most common DNA and genes. These V and J calls derive from TCRdb rather than the authors' analysis. This sample lists about 930,000 distinct CDR3 sequences; almost 30% were detected once. Together, the top ten hold roughly 10% of the sample.

What the study reported, not specific to this receptor: Observed TCR beta diversity correlated strongly with the percentage of naive T cells measured by flow cytometry. Since profiling was done on bulk unsorted PBMCs, naive and antigen-experienced compartments could not be conclusively compared. Estimates of total diversity from one million sequenced T cells were regarded as lower bounds and underestimates. Compared with the aged group, more naive CD4+ T cells, fewer expanded clones and increased TCR diversity were shown by the long-lived group, suggesting age selection. Because the CMV infection status of the donors was unknown, age-related changes in expanded clonotypes may potentially have been confounded. Observed TCR beta diversity per million T cells fell roughly linearly with age, and a significant reduction was already apparent by age around 40.

As to this clonotype: Its antigen is unknown. The sample holds no much larger clone one base away, and base qualities are not on file.

Reading from cysteine to phenylalanine, the CDR3 counts 18 amino acids. Of all the DNA, just the CDR3 is kept, 54 bases in frame from base 1. Based on the germline V gene (reference sequence), the CDR1 and CDR2 sequences are DFQATT and SNEGSKA. These data were also reused for a study on T cells of mothers and their children. The second study also describes: Nine systemically healthy Caucasian individuals, comprising three mothers and their six children, were included as donors. cDNA synthesis consumed the entire amount of extracted RNA, loaded at 1.5 ug RNA in each 15 ul reaction. In the second PCR, the M1S primer introduced both the sample barcodes and 2-4 random nucleotides. Over 8 million TCR beta CDR3 reads came from each mother, compared with approximately 3.1 million reads from each child. TCR recombination output is similarly shaped by thymic selection in related and unrelated pairs, with a minor effect exerted by inherited differences. Related mother-child pairs always showed normalized repertoire overlap that was slightly higher than in unrelated mother-child pairs, though the difference was never significant. No persistent microchimeric T cell clones were detected, at a sensitivity of approximately 110 clones per million clonotypes. To look for features that set related mother-child pairs apart from unrelated individuals, the researchers ran deep NGS to compare the TCR beta repertoires of mothers and children. On average, the children were approximately 11 +/- 4 years old, while the mothers were about 38 +/- 4 years old. After adapter ligation with NEBNext reagents, the libraries were sequenced on Illumina HiSeq 2000 with 100+100 nt paired-end reads. To avoid cross-contamination, the mother libraries and the child libraries were prepared a month apart and sequenced in separate runs. For each donor, somewhere between roughly 500,000 and 2,100,000 distinct TCR beta clonotypes were identified. Naive TCR beta clonotypes were estimated from low-frequency clonotypes matched to each donor's FACS-determined naive share, without sorting.

Sequencing was performed on blood. The V and J genes are TRBV20-1 and TRBJ2-5, with 13 junctional bases fitting TRBD2. The J call is in doubt because the DNA end fits TRBJ2-7 better. The sequence derives from a woman between 35 and 50 years old in good health. The sequence in DNA is TGCAGTGCCCCGGTGTCCCCCGCACTAGCGGGAGGGAAGGGCGAGCAGTACTTC. Translated, it gives CSAPVSPALAGGKGEQYF.